This T cell receptor beta chain was recovered during a study of OX40 agonist ivuxolimab in advanced cancers. The table came from immunoSEQ multiplex PCR; TCRdb's copy has only in-frame clones and leaves some out. This sample has 45,000 to 60,000 clones, with 80% to 90% found just once. Germline-derived CDR1 and CDR2 are MNHNY and SVGAGI (reference sequence). V shed 5 bases and J shed 3 bases, with 16 bases lying between them. The CDR3 is 15 residues long. The sequence was collected from an adult with an advanced solid tumor such as melanoma, head and neck, liver or kidney cancer. V usage is TRBV6-6 and J usage is TRBJ1-2, with D tentatively TRBD1 (6 bases). The input for sequencing was CD4+ or CD8+ T cells sorted from blood, taken in a trial of the OX40 agonist ivuxolimab. Here the CDR3 DNA reads TGTGCCAGCAGTGGAGTGGGGGCTGGAGACTATGGCTACACCTTC. Encoded protein: CASSGVGAGDYGYTF.